This T cell receptor beta chain was observed in a study of cytomegalovirus exposure and HLA in healthy donors. The PCR was carried out with 60 Vbeta primers and 13 Jbeta primers. Assay: immunoSEQ multiplex PCR; the TCRdb copy retains only in-frame clones and omits some. The sample has 200,000 to 250,000 clones, roughly 80% seen once. The CDR3 consists of 15 residues. After removal of 0 bases from V and 1 base from J, the junction contained 0 bases not matched to a gene. Looked up from germline, CDR1 is SGHNT and CDR2 is YYREEE (reference sequence). Sequencing input: PBMCs. The receptor comes from a middle-aged woman in good health and CMV-seropositive. The chain combines TRBV5-4 with TRBJ2-4; 8 bases agree with TRBD1. The CDR3 loop reads CASSLGQGAKNIQYF. The CDR3, as DNA: TGTGCCAGCAGCTTGGGACAGGGGGCCAAAAACATTCAGTACTTC.